This T cell receptor (beta chain) was recorded in a study of neurological immune-mediated disorders (dated by TCRdb to between 2017 and 2020). For the wider study: Peripheral blood TCR-beta repertoires from patients with HTLV-I-associated myelopathy (HAM/TSP), patients with multiple sclerosis, and healthy controls were compared in the study using UMI-based sequencing. The roughly 100 TCR-beta libraries covered PBMC samples along with longitudinal samples, technical triplicates, and paired sorted CD4+ and CD8+ T-cell subsets. The cohort included 60 to 70 subjects: about 14 with HAM/TSP, roughly 35 with multiple sclerosis, and approximately 20 healthy controls.

Broader findings and caveats from the paper: Across subjects, expanded clones never shared an identical CDR3 amino acid sequence, which suggests that the TCR-beta repertoires in every group were private. TCR clonal expansion was greatest in HAM/TSP patients and smallest in MS patients, who ranked below even healthy controls.

cDNA was synthesized by template-switch 5'RACE using a primer carrying a 10-nucleotide random unique molecular identifier by which each TCR transcript was tagged. Each sequencing run produced over 200 million TCR-beta sequences covering 15-18 subjects. The RNeasy kit was used to extract total RNA. Using the KAPA Real-time Library Amplification kit, TCR-beta VDJ regions were amplified with primers for the TCR constant region and the 5'RACE anchor. Sample indexes and Illumina adaptors were added in a first PCR, after which library yield was increased in a second PCR. After purification with Ampure beads, the TCR product of roughly 650 bp was size-selected on a 2% E-gel SizeSelection system. Before pooling, library quality was checked on a Bioanalyzer, concentration was measured with Qubit, and libraries were quantified with the Kapa Library Quantification kit. An Illumina HiSeq 2500 was used to sequence the libraries paired-end at 2 x 150 bp. To increase sequence diversity, roughly 23-30% phiX was spiked into each library pool. The paper's processing steps were these. The UMI-based MiGEC pipeline processed quality-filtered reads and removed over 80% of raw TCR sequences during error correction. VDJ genes were aligned to IMGT germline references, and each clonotype was defined by a unique CDR3 amino acid sequence together with V-J genes. Clonal expansion, Shannon diversity and CDR3 relatedness (CalcPairwiseDistances, ClusterSamples) were evaluated with VDJtools, and phylogenetic trees were built with CLCbio workbench. Expanded clones were defined as having at least 8 unique UMIs, based on coefficient-of-variation modelling across technical triplicates. TCRdb reanalyzed the raw reads on its own, using fastp at Q25 for trimming and MiXCR for clone calling, and kept in-frame beta chains. Here each entry gathers all rows of one CDR3 protein and keeps the most common genes and DNA. TCRdb assigned the V and J calls; the authors' analysis was not used. The sample profile shows more than 25,000 distinct CDR3 sequences; roughly 25% of them were found once. Less than 35% of the sample belongs to the ten largest clones.

In regard to this clonotype: No cognate antigen has been identified for it. Per-nucleotide qualities are absent, and no much larger clonotype sits a single base away.

Including the terminal cysteine and phenylalanine, the CDR3 comprises 12 residues. Here the CDR3 DNA is all that survives: 36 bases in frame from base 1. The germline V gene supplies CDR1 SGHAT and CDR2 FQNNGV. V gives up 3 bases and J gives up 8 bases, and the segment between their germline ends measures 8 bases. Sorted-subset TCR libraries were prepared from fewer than 1.1 million sorted CD4+ or CD8+ T cells. Peripheral blood was subjected to Ficoll-Hypaque density gradient centrifugation to isolate PBMCs, which were then cryopreserved in liquid nitrogen. Paired sorted CD4+ and CD8+ subsets came from healthy controls, HAM/TSP patients and MS patients.

The receptor comes from a man aged 50-59 years with HTLV-1-associated myelopathy (HAM/TSP). Material: CD4+ T cells from blood. This chain is built from TRBV11-2 and TRBJ2-1; the D gene cannot be named for sure. The CDR3 reads CASSFAGDEQFF. The DNA is as follows: TGTGCCAGCAGCTTTGCCGGCGATGAGCAGTTCTTC.